The next 22 T cell receptor beta chains were all read from a single sample in a study of T cell responses to AZD1222 COVID-19 vaccine. TCRdb keeps only in-frame clones here, not all; method: immunoSEQ multiplex PCR. Of tens of thousands of clones listed, approximately 90% were seen once; the top ten hold roughly 5.2%. This material consisted of peripheral blood, taken 28 days after the second AZD1222 dose. These receptor sequences come from an adult who received the AZD1222 COVID-19 vaccine.

The J gene is TRBJ2-1, the V gene TRBV18; D unclear. V lost 3 bases to trimming and J lost 3 bases, with 15 bases between them. The germline V gene encodes CDR1 KGHSH and CDR2 LQKENI. The CDR3 is 16 residues long. The CDR3 DNA reads as TGTGCCAGCTCACCTCCCAGTTCCGTCAACTACAATGAGCAGTTCTTC. Translation gives CASSPPSSVNYNEQFF.

The J gene is TRBJ1-5, the V gene TRBV21-1; the table's D gene call, TRBD1, was not cross checked with the DNA. TRBV21-1 is an annotated pseudogene. CDR3 size: 17 residues. In nucleotides, the CDR3 is TGTGCCAGCAGCCTTCGTAGACCGACAGGGGGGGATCAGCCCCAGCATTTT. Protein product: CASSLRRPTGGDQPQHF.

The chain combines TRBV4-1 with TRBJ2-1; D is uncertain. V shed 2 bases and J shed 7 bases, with 18 bases lying between them. The CDR3 covers 16 residues. Germline CDR1 is MGHRA and CDR2 is YSYEKL. The CDR3 here is CASSQRVGGALNEQFF. The CDR3 region has the DNA TGCGCCAGCAGCCAACGGGTCGGCGGTGCCCTTAATGAGCAGTTCTTC.

Of note for this clone: The same CDR3 arises from other DNA sequences in this sample as well. The chain couples TRBV6-5 to TRBJ1-5, with D unresolved. Germline V gene data show CDR1 as MNHEY and CDR2 as SVGAGI. With 4 bases removed from V and 5 bases from J, the gap between germline ends came to 9 bases. The CDR3 spans 13 residues. The CDR3 protein is CASSWGADQPQHF. In DNA form, the CDR3 reads TGTGCCAGCAGTTGGGGTGCCGATCAGCCCCAGCATTTT.

V is TRBV7-2 and J is TRBJ2-3; maybe TRBD2 (5 bases). This CDR3 is built from 19 residues. V gave up 2 bases and J gave up 0 bases, with 21 bases separating them. CDR1 and CDR2 (germline): SGHTA, FQGNSA. CDR3 sequence reads: CASSLSMGISGVSTDTQYF. The CDR3 DNA sequence: TGTGCCAGCAGCTTATCGATGGGTATATCCGGGGTTAGCACAGATACGCAGTATTTT.

The V gene is TRBV5-1, the J gene TRBJ2-2; D not certain. Trimming cost V 7 bases and J 6 bases, with 13 bases left between them. The CDR3 runs to 13 residues. Germline CDR1 is SGHRS and CDR2 is YFSETQ. This chain's CDR3 is CASCYDSAGELFF. As DNA, the CDR3 is TGCGCCAGCTGCTATGATTCGGCCGGGGAGCTGTTTTTT.

The chain combines TRBV11-2 with TRBJ2-2; D is uncertain. Looked up from germline, CDR1 is SGHAT and CDR2 is FQNNGV. The germline V and J ends were trimmed by 0 bases and 2 bases, with 10 bases remaining between them. The CDR3 length is 16 residues. The CDR3 region has the DNA TGTGCCAGCAGCTTAGAGCTATTTTTAAACACCGGGGAGCTGTTTTTT. Translating gives CASSLELFLNTGELFF. Variable domain in full (rest from reference TRBV11-2 and TRBJ2-2): EAGVAQSPRYKIIEKRQSVAFWCNPISGHATLYWYQQILGQGPKLLIQFQNNGVVDDSQLPKDRFSAERLKGVDSTLKIQPAKLEDSAVYLCASSLELFLNTGELFFGEGSRLTVL.

This chain uses TRBV4-3 with TRBJ2-5; 8 bases map to TRBD2. Germline CDR1 is LGHNA and CDR2 is YSLEER. CDR3 size: 17 residues. The junction had 14 bases not matched to a gene; V was cut back by 4 bases and J by 4 bases. The CDR3 DNA is TGCGCCAGCAGCCGCGATAGACGGCGGGGGGTAGGAGAGACCCAGTACTTC. This gives the protein CASSRDRRRGVGETQYF.

V gene TRBV5-1 combines with J gene TRBJ1-2, with TRBD1 matching 12 bases. Germline V gives CDR1 SGHRS, CDR2 YFSETQ. After removal of 4 bases from V and 4 bases from J, the junction contained 5 bases not matched to a gene. The CDR3 has 15 amino acids. The CDR3: CASSDGTGGPYGYTF. CDR3 DNA: TGCGCCAGCAGCGACGGGACAGGGGGCCCCTATGGCTACACCTTC.

The chain combines TRBV21-1 with TRBJ2-1; the table names TRBD1, a call not compared with the DNA. TRBV21-1 is reported as a pseudogene. This CDR3 is built from 17 residues. CDR3 sequence: CASSNPGGTGDYNEQFF. The CDR3 DNA reads TGTGCCAGCAGCAACCCGGGGGGGACAGGGGATTACAATGAGCAGTTCTTC.

The V and J genes are TRBV29-1 and TRBJ2-7, with D perhaps TRBD2 (5 bases). Trimming pared 0 bases from V and 6 bases from J, leaving 12 bases between. Germline CDR1 is SQVTM and CDR2 is ANQGSEA. The CDR3 extends over 13 amino acids. DNA for the CDR3: TGCAGCGTTGAAGATTACTCAGGAGGCGAGCAGTACGTC. It is translated as CSVEDYSGGEQYV.

Concerning this clone itself: Other DNA sequences in the same sample also yield this CDR3. The rearrangement joins TRBV6-5 to TRBJ2-6, with D possibly called TRBD1 or TRBD2 (5 bases each). The CDR3 consists of 15 residues. Germline lookup yields CDR1 MNHEY and CDR2 SVGAGI. V lost 2 bases to trimming and J lost 1 base, with 6 bases between them. CDR3 protein: CASSYGGSGANVLTF. The CDR3 DNA reads TGTGCCAGCAGTTACGGGGGATCTGGGGCCAACGTCCTGACTTTC.

The chain joins TRBV6-5 to TRBJ1-5, with D possibly being TRBD1 (6 bases). The CDR3 totals 15 residues. Trimming cost V 6 bases and J 0 bases, with 12 bases left between them. CDR1 MNHEY and CDR2 SVGAGI come from the germline V gene. CDR3 nucleotides: TGTGCCAGCAGGGGAGACAGGAGTAGCAATCAGCCCCAGCATTTT. Amino acid sequence: CASRGDRSSNQPQHF.

The rearrangement uses TRBV7-2 and TRBJ2-2, with TRBD2 as a possible D gene (6 bases). This CDR3 comprises 16 residues. The germline V and J ends were trimmed by 1 base and 6 bases, with 15 bases remaining between them. CDR1 and CDR2 from the germline V gene are SGHTA and FQGNSA. Here the CDR3 DNA reads TGTGCCAGCAGCTTAGGGGGGGACTCCCGTGCCGGGGAGCTGTTTTTT. Encoded protein: CASSLGGDSRAGELFF.

The rearrangement links TRBV28 to TRBJ1-2; no clear D. V gave up 7 bases and J gave up 1 base, with 13 bases separating them. Germline-derived CDR1 and CDR2 are MDHEN and SYDVKM. CDR3 length: 14 residues. CDR3 sequence: CASMYTGNNYGYTF. The CDR3 region has the DNA TGTGCCAGCATGTATACGGGGAATAACTATGGCTACACCTTC.

This clone was seen once. This chain connects TRBV5-1 to TRBJ2-4; D possibly corresponds to TRBD2 (6 bases). The CDR3 is 13 amino acids. The germline V and J ends were trimmed by 1 base and 8 bases, with 10 bases remaining between them. From germline, CDR1 is SGHRS and CDR2 YFSETQ. CDR3 coding DNA: TGCGCCAGCAGCTTGACTAGCACGGACATTCAGTACTTC. Its translation is CASSLTSTDIQYF. The entire variable domain, with the rest obtained from reference TRBV5-1 and TRBJ2-4, is as follows: KAGVTQTPRYLIKTRGQQVTLSCSPISGHRSVSWYQQTPGQGLQFLFEYFSETQRNKGNFPGRFSGRQFSNSRSEMNVSTLELGDSALYLCASSLTSTDIQYFGAGTRLSVL.

V gene TRBV12-5 combines with J gene TRBJ1-5; 7 bases are a match to TRBD1. Germline CDR1 is LGHNT and CDR2 is FRNRAP. The CDR3 spans 16 residues. V trimming: 6 bases; J trimming: 6 bases; junction bases outside the gene matches: 14. CDR3 residues: CASGWMSTGSSQPQHF. CDR3 in DNA: TGTGCTAGTGGGTGGATGTCGACAGGGTCGAGTCAGCCCCAGCATTTT.

The V and J genes are TRBV12-2 and TRBJ1-5; the tabulated D call, TRBD1, remains unverified against the DNA. TRBV12-2 is a pseudogene segment. This CDR3 spans 16 amino acids. The CDR3 DNA is TGTGCAAGTCGCTTAGGTTCCAAGGGGGTCAATCAGCCCCAGCATTTT. Protein product: CASRLGSKGVNQPQHF.

V is TRBV10-3 and J is TRBJ2-2; D might be TRBD2 (5 bases). CDR1 and CDR2 (germline): ENHRY, SYGVKD. Trimming pared 5 bases from V and 11 bases from J, leaving 12 bases between. There are 12 residues in the CDR3. CDR3: CAISRVGVELFF. CDR3 sequence (DNA): TGTGCCATCAGTAGGGTCGGGGTTGAGCTGTTTTTT.

The genes are TRBV9 and TRBJ1-1; D is unclear. The CDR3 is 17 residues long. Germline loops: CDR1 SGDLS, CDR2 YYNGEE. The ends were cut back, 0 bases at V and 0 bases at J, with 15 bases in the middle. Here the CDR3 DNA reads TGTGCCAGCAGCGTAGATTTTGTGGTCACCGTGAACACTGAAGCTTTCTTT. Translation: CASSVDFVVTVNTEAFF.

The chain couples TRBV6-6 to TRBJ1-2, with 7 bases lining up with TRBD1. This CDR3 region has 14 residues. The trim removed 0 bases at V and 6 bases at J, leaving 4 bases unmatched. CDR1 is MNHNY, CDR2 SVGAGI, per germline (reference sequence). The CDR3 coding sequence is TGTGCCAGCAGTTACTCATCGCAGGGGGATGGCTACACCTTC. It translates to CASSYSSQGDGYTF.

This sequence joins TRBV10-2 and TRBJ2-5; TRBD1 matches at 12 bases. CDR1 WSHSY and CDR2 SAAADI come from the germline V gene. V shed 0 bases and J 5 bases; nucleotides not matched to a gene: 4. This CDR3 has 16 residues. The CDR3 here is CASSESGTGGHETQYF. The CDR3 coding sequence is TGCGCCAGCAGTGAGTCCGGGACAGGGGGCCACGAGACCCAGTACTTC.